This T cell receptor (beta chain) was identified during a study of cytomegalovirus exposure and HLA in healthy donors. PCR amplification relied on 60 Vbeta primers (plus 13 Jbeta primers). Sequencing was performed with immunoSEQ multiplex PCR; in TCRdb, only in-frame clones are kept and a portion is missing. The profile shows about 160,000 clones, roughly 80% of them singletons. Broader study findings: Being indistinguishable, some V segments were excluded, TRBV6-2 and TRBV6-3 among them. In a later analysis, at a false discovery rate of 0.05, roughly 17,000 TCR beta sequences matched HLA alleles. TCR beta V- and J-gene trimming was later associated with a missense DCLRE1C variant. Only CMV serostatus was available as immune exposure information.

In regard to this clone: Its antigen is unknown.

The germline V and J ends were trimmed by 1 base and 8 bases, with 12 bases remaining between them. Germline V gives CDR1 SGHAT, CDR2 FQNNGV. The CDR3 loop spans 14 amino acids. This sequence joins TRBV11-2 and TRBJ1-3; a weak D match, TRBD1 (5 bases). This clonotype originated in a male donor in good health and CMV-seropositive. Sequencing used PBMCs. CDR3 sequence (DNA): TGTGCCAGCAGCTTAGTCGGGCGGGACGACACCATATATTTT. Translating gives CASSLVGRDDTIYF. Variable domain in full (rest from reference TRBV11-2 and TRBJ1-3): EAGVAQSPRYKIIEKRQSVAFWCNPISGHATLYWYQQILGQGPKLLIQFQNNGVVDDSQLPKDRFSAERLKGVDSTLKIQPAKLEDSAVYLCASSLVGRDDTIYFGEGSWLTVV.